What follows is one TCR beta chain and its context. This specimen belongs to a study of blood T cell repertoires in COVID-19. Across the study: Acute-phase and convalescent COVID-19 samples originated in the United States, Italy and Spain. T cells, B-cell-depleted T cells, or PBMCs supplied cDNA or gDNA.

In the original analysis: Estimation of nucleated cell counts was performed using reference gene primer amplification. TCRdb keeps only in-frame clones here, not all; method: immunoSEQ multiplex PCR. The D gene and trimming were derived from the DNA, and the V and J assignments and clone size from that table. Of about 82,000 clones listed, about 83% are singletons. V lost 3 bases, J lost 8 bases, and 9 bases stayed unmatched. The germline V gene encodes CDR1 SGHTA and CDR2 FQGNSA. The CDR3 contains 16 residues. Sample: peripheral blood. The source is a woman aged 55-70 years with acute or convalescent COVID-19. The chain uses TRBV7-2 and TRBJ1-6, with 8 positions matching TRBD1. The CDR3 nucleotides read TGTGCCAGCAGCTTCTCCTCGGACAGGGAGGATTCACCCCTCCACTTT. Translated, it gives CASSFSSDREDSPLHF.